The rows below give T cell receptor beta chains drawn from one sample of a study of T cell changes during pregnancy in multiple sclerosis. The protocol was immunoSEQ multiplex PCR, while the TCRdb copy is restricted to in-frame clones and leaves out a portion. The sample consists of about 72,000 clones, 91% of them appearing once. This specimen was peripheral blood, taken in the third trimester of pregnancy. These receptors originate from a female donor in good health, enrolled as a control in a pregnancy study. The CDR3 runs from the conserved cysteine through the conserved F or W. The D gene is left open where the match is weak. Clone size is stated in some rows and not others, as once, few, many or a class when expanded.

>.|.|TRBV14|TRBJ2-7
CASSQRTVSYEQYF
TGTGCCAGCAGCCAAAGGACTGTCTCCTACGAGCAGTACTTC
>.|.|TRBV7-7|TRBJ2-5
CASSGTASSLSPQYF
TGTGCTAGCAGCGGGACAGCATCCAGCCTCAGTCCCCAGTACTTC
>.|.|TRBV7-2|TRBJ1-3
CASSLGPREAGNTIYF
TGTGCCAGCAGCTTAGGGCCGAGGGAGGCTGGAAACACCATATATTTT
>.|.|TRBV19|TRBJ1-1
CASLTFTEAFF
TGTGCCAGTTTGACATTCACTGAAGCTTTCTTT
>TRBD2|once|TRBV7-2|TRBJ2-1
CASSLYGGGADEQFF
TGTGCCAGCAGCTTATACGGCGGGGGGGCGGATGAGCAGTTCTTC
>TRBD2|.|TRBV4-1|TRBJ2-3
CASSHPETSGGTDTQYF
TGCGCCAGCAGCCATCCCGAGACTAGCGGGGGCACAGATACGCAGTATTTT
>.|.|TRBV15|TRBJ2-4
CATSLSPHAPAKNIQYF
TGTGCCACCAGTTTATCTCCACACGCCCCAGCCAAAAACATTCAGTACTTC
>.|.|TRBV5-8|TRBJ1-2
CASHRVVSGYGYTF
TGTGCCAGCCACCGAGTGGTTTCAGGCTATGGCTACACCTTC
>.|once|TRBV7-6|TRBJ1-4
CASGAGQLNEKLFF
TGTGCCAGCGGGGCCGGACAGCTTAATGAAAAACTGTTTTTT
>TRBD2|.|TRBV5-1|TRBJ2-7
CASMPGTSGSYEQYF
TGCGCCAGCATGCCCGGGACTAGCGGCTCCTACGAGCAGTACTTC
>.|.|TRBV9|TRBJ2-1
CASSVEGLSYNEQFF
TGTGCCAGCAGCGTAGAGGGACTTTCATACAATGAGCAGTTCTTC
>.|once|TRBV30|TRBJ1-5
CAWSVADNQPQHF
TGTGCCTGGAGTGTGGCAGACAATCAGCCCCAGCATTTT
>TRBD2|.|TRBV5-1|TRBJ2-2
CASSLAGGRTGELFF
TGCGCCAGCAGCTTGGCTGGCGGGAGGACCGGGGAGCTGTTTTTT
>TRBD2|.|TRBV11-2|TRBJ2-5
CASSLLLGGIQETQYF
TGTGCCAGCAGTCTCCTATTGGGGGGGATACAAGAGACCCAGTACTTC
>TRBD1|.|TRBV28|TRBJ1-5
CASSFPGQLNQPQHF
TGTGCCAGCAGTTTTCCGGGACAGCTTAATCAGCCCCAGCATTTT
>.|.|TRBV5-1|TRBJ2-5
CASHTPVGETQYF
TGCGCCAGCCATACCCCGGTTGGAGAGACCCAGTACTTC
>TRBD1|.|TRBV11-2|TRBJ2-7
CASSWNRGYEQYF
TGTGCCAGCAGCTGGAACAGGGGCTACGAGCAGTACTTC
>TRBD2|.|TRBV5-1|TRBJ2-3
CASSFGRGEKDTQYF
TGCGCCAGCAGCTTCGGGCGGGGGGAGAAAGATACGCAGTATTTT
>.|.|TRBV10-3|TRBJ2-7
CAISTQGFYEQYF
TGTGCCATCAGCACCCAGGGTTTCTACGAGCAGTACTTC
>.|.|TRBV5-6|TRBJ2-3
CASSRERFTDTQYF
TGTGCCAGCAGCCGCGAGCGTTTCACAGATACGCAGTATTTT